The present entry profiles one T cell receptor (beta chain) with its context. Its matching antigen is unknown. Combining a sample-barcoded 5' primer with a J-beta primer mix, a second PCR ran for roughly 6 to 11 cycles. TCRdb re-called the 5' RACE reads through MiXCR, storing one row per CDR3 protein. In the table there are about 680,000 distinct CDR3 sequences, around half of which are singletons. The sample is drawn from a study of blood T cells in healthy people across ages. The wider study: There was about one barcoded beta molecule captured by template switching per two T cells.

At least 5.5 micrograms of total RNA were extracted per sample. Whole-study results and caveats: Roughly linear age-related decline in beta diversity appeared, significant by age 40. Long-lived donors carried more naive CD4+ cells and greater diversity than aged donors.

Trimming cost V 6 bases and J 0 bases, with 22 bases left between them. The CDR3 has 18 residues. Germline V gives CDR1 MNHEY, CDR2 SMNVEV (reference sequence). The sequence came from a woman aged 55-69 years in good health. The J gene is TRBJ2-3, the V gene TRBV27, with no clear D. The specimen sequenced was blood. The CDR3 DNA follows: TGTGCCAGCAGCCGAACTTTGACCCTGGGCAAGAGCACAGATACGCAGTATTTT. It encodes CASSRTLTLGKSTDTQYF.